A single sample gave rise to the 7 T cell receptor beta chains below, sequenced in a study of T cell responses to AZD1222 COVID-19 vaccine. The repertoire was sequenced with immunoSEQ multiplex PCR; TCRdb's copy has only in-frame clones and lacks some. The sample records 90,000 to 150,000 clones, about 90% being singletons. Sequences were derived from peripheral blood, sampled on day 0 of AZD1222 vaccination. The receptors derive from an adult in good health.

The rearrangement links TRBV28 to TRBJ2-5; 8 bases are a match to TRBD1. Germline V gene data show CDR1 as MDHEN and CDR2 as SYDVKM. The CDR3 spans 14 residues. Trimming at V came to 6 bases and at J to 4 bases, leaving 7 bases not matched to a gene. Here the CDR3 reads CASSSQGAVETQYF. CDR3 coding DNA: TGTGCCAGCAGCTCTCAGGGGGCTGTAGAGACCCAGTACTTC.

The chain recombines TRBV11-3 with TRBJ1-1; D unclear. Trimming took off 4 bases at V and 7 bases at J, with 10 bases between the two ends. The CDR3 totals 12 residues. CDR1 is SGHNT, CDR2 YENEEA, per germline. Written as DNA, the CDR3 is TGTGCCAGCAGCTCACTCTATGGTGAAGCTTTCTTT. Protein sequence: CASSSLYGEAFF.

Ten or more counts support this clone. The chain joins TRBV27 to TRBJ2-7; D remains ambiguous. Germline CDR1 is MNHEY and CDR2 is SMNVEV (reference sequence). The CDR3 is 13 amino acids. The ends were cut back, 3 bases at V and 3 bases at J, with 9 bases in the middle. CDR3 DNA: TGTGCCAGCAGTTTTGCGGACGGCTACGAGCAGTACTTC. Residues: CASSFADGYEQYF.

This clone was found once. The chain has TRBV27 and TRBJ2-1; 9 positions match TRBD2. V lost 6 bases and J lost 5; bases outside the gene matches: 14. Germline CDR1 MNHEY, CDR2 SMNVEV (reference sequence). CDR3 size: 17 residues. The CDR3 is CASRSLGILAGDNEQFF. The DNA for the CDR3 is TGTGCCAGCAGGAGTCTAGGGATATTAGCGGGAGACAATGAGCAGTTCTTC.

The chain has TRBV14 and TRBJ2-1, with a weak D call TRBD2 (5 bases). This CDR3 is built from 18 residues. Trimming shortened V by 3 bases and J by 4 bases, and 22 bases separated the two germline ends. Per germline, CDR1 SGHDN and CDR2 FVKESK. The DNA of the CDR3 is TGTGCCAGCAGCCAGGTGGGGAGCCGATTTCGTTTTTACAATGAGCAGTTCTTC. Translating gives CASSQVGSRFRFYNEQFF.

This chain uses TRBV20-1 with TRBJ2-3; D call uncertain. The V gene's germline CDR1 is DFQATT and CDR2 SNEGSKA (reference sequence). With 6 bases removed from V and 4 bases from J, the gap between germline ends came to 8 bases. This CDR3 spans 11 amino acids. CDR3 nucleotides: TGCAGTGCCCCAGCTCCAGATACGCAGTATTTT. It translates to CSAPAPDTQYF.

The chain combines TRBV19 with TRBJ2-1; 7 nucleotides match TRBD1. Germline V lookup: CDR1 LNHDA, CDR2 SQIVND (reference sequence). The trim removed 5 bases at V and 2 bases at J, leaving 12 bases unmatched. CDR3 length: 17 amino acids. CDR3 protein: CASSHRQGRKTYNEQFF. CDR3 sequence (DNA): TGTGCCAGTAGTCACCGACAGGGACGGAAGACCTACAATGAGCAGTTCTTC.